The 9 T cell receptor beta chains presented below share a single source sample, sequenced in a study of memory CD8 T cells in hepatitis C reinfection listed by TCRdb under 2017. Libraries came from the immunoSEQ multiplex PCR assay. The table comes from immuneACCESS by way of TCRdb, which keeps in-frame sequences with V and J called. Part of the clones is missing from these tables; in studies checked, under half for an unresolved V gene and the rest for unknown reasons. For this sample the table gives approximately 46,000 clones, of which nearly 90% were detected only once. The top ten hold around 0.78% of the sample. Explained via the paper, the time point label denotes: late/post reinfection, 12 to 24 weeks after detection. TCR sequencing was performed on the sorted cells directly ex vivo, without any in vitro expansion beforehand. Sequenced material: naive CD8+ T cells sorted from blood. The label giving this sample's cell subset or site can be read as: total naive CD8+CD45RO- T cells. These receptors originate from a young man with hepatitis C virus infection.

In DNA, the CDR3 is TGCGCCAGCAGCTGGGGACTAGCGGGGGCAAGGGGGCAAGAGACCCAGTACTTC. It encodes CASSWGLAGARGQETQYF. The rearrangement uses TRBV5-1 and TRBJ2-5; TRBD2 agrees at 14 bases. Germline values: CDR1 SGHRS, CDR2 YFSETQ. CDR3 size: 18 residues. The J segment lost 2 bases and the V segment lost 3 bases, leaving 9 bases of the junction unmatched.

The chain has TRBV4-3 and TRBJ1-2, with 8 bases aligning to TRBD1. Trimming cost V 3 bases and J 1 base; bases outside gene matches: 7. Germline values: CDR1 LGHNA, CDR2 YSLEER. This CDR3 spans 16 amino acids. CDR3 in amino acids: CASSQTWTGSNYGYTF. Here the CDR3 DNA reads TGCGCCAGCAGCCAGACTTGGACAGGGAGTAACTATGGCTACACCTTC.

The chain carries TRBV25-1 and TRBJ2-2; the D is unclear. This CDR3 is 13 amino acids long. Trimming took off 8 bases at V and 5 bases at J, with 12 bases between the two ends. CDR1 and CDR2 from the germline V gene are MGHDK and SYGVNS. The CDR3 is CASGPAETGELFF. CDR3 sequence (DNA): TGTGCCAGCGGGCCAGCAGAGACCGGGGAGCTGTTTTTT.

The V call is TRBV5-4, the J call TRBJ2-7; 8 positions match TRBD1. Germline V gene sequence: CDR1 SGHNT, CDR2 YYREEE (reference sequence). This CDR3 region has 16 residues. With 3 bases clipped from V and 2 bases from J, the junction kept 10 bases outside the gene matches. The CDR3 spells CASSSSDRARPYEQYF. The CDR3 bases are TGTGCCAGCAGCTCCTCGGACAGGGCGAGACCCTACGAGCAGTACTTC.

The genes are TRBV7-9 and TRBJ2-5; 14 nucleotides align to TRBD2. The tail of the sequence fits TRBJ2-7 better, so the J call may be wrong. Germline V CDR1 and CDR2: SEHNR, FQNEAQ (reference sequence). CDR3 length: 16 residues. CDR3 nucleotide sequence: TGTGCCAGCAGCTTAATACCGGGACTAGCGGGGGCCGAGCAGTACTTC. It yields the protein CASSLIPGLAGAEQYF.

The sample holds one count of this clone. V gene TRBV28 combines with J gene TRBJ1-5, with 7 bases matching TRBD1. This CDR3 contains 19 residues. Germline V gene data show CDR1 as MDHEN and CDR2 as SYDVKM. V lost 7 bases and J lost 0; bases outside the gene matches: 18. The CDR3 spells CASTTQGEAPLYSNQPQHF. The CDR3 nucleotides are TGTGCCAGCACCACTCAGGGGGAAGCGCCTCTTTATAGCAATCAGCCCCAGCATTTT.

V and J are TRBV4-1 and TRBJ2-2; D not resolved. CDR1 and CDR2 from the germline V gene are MGHRA and YSYEKL. CDR3 length: 14 residues. V shed 1 base and J shed 3 bases, with 6 bases lying between them. The CDR3 loop is CASSQGEYTGELFF. CDR3 DNA sequence: TGCGCCAGCAGCCAAGGAGAGTACACCGGGGAGCTGTTTTTT.

The chain joins TRBV21-1 to TRBJ2-3; the D call TRBD2 from the table was never checked on the DNA. TRBV21-1 is a documented pseudogene. The CDR3 has 8 residues. CDR3 protein: CARGPQYF. The CDR3, as DNA: TGTGCCCGAGGGCCGCAGTATTTT.

The chain uses TRBV19 and TRBJ2-7, with TRBD2 matching over 12 bases. The CDR3 has 14 residues. Germline CDR1 LNHDA, CDR2 SQIVND (reference sequence). Trimming took 8 bases from V and 4 from J; bases not matched to a gene: 6. CDR3 sequence reads: CASGPGTSGYEQYV. Here the CDR3 DNA reads TGTGCCAGTGGTCCGGGGACTAGCGGGTACGAGCAGTACGTC.